The subject of this entry is one T cell receptor (beta chain). This CDR3 has 14 amino acids. Trimming removed 7 bases from V and 6 bases from J; junction bases left unmatched: 9. The sample originates from a study of T cell repertoires in cytomegalovirus infection. MiXCR was run by TCRdb on the reads, yielding one entry per CDR3 protein. The sample lists around 550,000 distinct CDR3 sequences, about 26% seen once, with approximately 13% in the top ten. The origin of this receptor is a human donor in good health (CMV status not recorded). Some clones in this sample may be carry-over from other donors' samples. Sequencing was done on a sample of PBMCs. The chain is built from TRBV12-3 or TRBV12-4 and TRBJ2-1, with TRBD2 matching over 7 bases. CDR3 protein: CASTVGSGPNEQFF. The DNA for the CDR3 is TGTGCCAGCACCGTAGGTAGCGGGCCCAATGAGCAGTTCTTC.